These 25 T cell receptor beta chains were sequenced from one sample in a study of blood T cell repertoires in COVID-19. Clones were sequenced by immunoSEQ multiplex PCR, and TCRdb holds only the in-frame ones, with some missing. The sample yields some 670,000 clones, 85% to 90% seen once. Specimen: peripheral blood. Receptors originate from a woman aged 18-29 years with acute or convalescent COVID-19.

Written as DNA, the CDR3 is TGTGCCAGCAGCTTAGAAACGGGGGGGCCACAAGAGACCCAGTACTTC. As protein: CASSLETGGPQETQYF. This chain uses TRBV7-2 with TRBJ2-5; TRBD2 matches 8 bases. Per the germline V gene, CDR1 is SGHTA and CDR2 is FQGNSA. Trimming took 1 base from V and 2 from J; bases not matched to a gene: 6. This CDR3 has 16 residues.

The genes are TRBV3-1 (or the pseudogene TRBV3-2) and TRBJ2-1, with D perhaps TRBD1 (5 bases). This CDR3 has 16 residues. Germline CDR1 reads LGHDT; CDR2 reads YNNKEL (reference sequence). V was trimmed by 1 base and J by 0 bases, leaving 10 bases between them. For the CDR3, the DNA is TGTGCCAGCAGCCAAGGGTGGCAGGGCTCCTACAATGAGCAGTTCTTC. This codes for CASSQGWQGSYNEQFF.

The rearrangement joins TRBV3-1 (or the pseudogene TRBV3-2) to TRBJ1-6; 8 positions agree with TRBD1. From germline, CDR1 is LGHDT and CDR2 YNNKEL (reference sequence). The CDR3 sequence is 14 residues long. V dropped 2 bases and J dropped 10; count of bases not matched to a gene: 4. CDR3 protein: CASSQQGAESPLHF. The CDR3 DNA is TGTGCCAGCAGCCAACAGGGGGCGGAATCACCCCTCCACTTT.

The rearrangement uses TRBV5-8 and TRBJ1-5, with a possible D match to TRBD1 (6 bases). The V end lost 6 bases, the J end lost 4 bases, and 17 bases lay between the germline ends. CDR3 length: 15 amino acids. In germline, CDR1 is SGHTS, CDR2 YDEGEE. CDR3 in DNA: TGTGCCAGCAACAACAGGGAACGGGGAAATCAGCCCCAGCATTTT. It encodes CASNNRERGNQPQHF.

CDR3 in DNA: TGTGCCAGCAGCCTGGGACACGGCCGAACCGAGACCCAGTACTTC. Protein: CASSLGHGRTETQYF. The V and J genes are TRBV5-6 and TRBJ2-5; a possible D gene is TRBD1 (6 bases). CDR1 SGHDT and CDR2 YYEEEE come from the germline V gene. Trimming removed 4 bases at V and 5 bases at J, with 18 bases between. This CDR3 region has 15 residues.

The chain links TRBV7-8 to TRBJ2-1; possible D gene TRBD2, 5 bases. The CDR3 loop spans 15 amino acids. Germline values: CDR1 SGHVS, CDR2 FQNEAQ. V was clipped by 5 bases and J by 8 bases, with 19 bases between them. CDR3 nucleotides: TGTGCCAGCAGCCTGTCCCCGGGGAATGCCTATGAGCAGTTCTTC. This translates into CASSLSPGNAYEQFF.

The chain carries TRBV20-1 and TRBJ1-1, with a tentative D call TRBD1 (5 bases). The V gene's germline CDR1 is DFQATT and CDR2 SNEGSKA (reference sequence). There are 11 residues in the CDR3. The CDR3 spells CGGVLYTEAFF. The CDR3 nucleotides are TGCGGGGGGGTGCTTTACACTGAAGCTTTCTTT.

The CDR3: CASSGGPLSGDTQYF. The CDR3 DNA sequence: TGTGCCAGCAGCGGAGGACCTCTCAGTGGAGATACGCAGTATTTT. The chain couples TRBV5-4 to TRBJ2-3; TRBD2 is a possible D gene (5 bases). Trimming took off 4 bases at V and 5 bases at J, with 17 bases between the two ends. CDR1 and CDR2 from the germline V gene are SGHNT and YYREEE (reference sequence). The CDR3 contains 15 residues.

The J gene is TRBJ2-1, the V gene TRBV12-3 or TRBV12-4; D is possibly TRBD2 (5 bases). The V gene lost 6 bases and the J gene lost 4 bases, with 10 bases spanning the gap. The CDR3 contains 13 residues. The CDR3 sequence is CASSIGEYNEQFF. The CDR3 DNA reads TGTGCCAGCAGCATTGGGGAGTACAATGAGCAGTTCTTC.

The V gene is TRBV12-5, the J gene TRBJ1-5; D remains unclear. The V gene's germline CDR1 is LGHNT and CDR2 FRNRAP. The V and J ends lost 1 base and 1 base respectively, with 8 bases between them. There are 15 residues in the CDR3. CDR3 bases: TGTGCTAGTGGTTTGGCTAGTGGCAGCAATCAGCCCCAGCATTTT. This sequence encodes CASGLASGSNQPQHF.

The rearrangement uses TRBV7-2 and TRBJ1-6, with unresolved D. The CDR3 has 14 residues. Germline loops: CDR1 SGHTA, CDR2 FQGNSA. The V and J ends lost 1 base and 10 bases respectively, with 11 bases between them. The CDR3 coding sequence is TGTGCCAGCAGCTTAGACGGGAGACGGTCACCCCTCCACTTT. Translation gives CASSLDGRRSPLHF.

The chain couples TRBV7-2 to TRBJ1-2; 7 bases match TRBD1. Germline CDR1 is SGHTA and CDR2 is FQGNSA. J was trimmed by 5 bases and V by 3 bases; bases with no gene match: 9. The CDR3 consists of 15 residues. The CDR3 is CASSLPGGDPYGYTF. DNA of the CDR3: TGTGCCAGCAGCTTGCCAGGGGGAGACCCTTATGGCTACACCTTC. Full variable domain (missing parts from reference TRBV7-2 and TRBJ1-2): GAGVSQSPSNKVTEKGKDVELRCDPISGHTALYWYRQSLGQGLEFLIYFQGNSAPDKSGLPSDRFSAERTGGSVSTLTIQRTQQEDSAVYLCASSLPGGDPYGYTFGSGTRLTVV.

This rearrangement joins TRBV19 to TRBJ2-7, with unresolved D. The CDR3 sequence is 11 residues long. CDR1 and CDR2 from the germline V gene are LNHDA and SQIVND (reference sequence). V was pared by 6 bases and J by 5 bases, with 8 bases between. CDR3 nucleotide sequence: TGTGCCAGTAGGATACAAAACGAGCAGTACTTC. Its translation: CASRIQNEQYF. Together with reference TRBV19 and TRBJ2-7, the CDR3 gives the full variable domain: DGGITQSPKYLFRKEGQNVTLSCEQNLNHDAMYWYRQDPGQGLRLIYYSQIVNDFQKGDIAEGYSVSREKKESFPLTVTSAQKNPTAFYLCASRIQNEQYFGPGTRLTVT.

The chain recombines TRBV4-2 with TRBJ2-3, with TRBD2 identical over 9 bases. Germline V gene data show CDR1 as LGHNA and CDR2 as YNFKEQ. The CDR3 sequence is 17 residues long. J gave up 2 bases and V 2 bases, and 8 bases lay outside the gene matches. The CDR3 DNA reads TGTGCCAGCAGCCAACCCCGGGGCGGGGGGGTCACAGATACGCAGTATTTT. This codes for CASSQPRGGGVTDTQYF.

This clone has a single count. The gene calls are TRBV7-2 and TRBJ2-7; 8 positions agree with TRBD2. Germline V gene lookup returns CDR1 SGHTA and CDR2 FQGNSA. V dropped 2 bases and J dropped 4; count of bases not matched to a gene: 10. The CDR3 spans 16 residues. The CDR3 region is CASSLNGGGTAYEQYF. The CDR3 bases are TGTGCCAGCAGCTTAAATGGCGGGGGGACGGCTTACGAGCAGTACTTC. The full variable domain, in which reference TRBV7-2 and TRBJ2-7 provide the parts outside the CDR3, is GAGVSQSPSNKVTEKGKDVELRCDPISGHTALYWYRQSLGQGLEFLIYFQGNSAPDKSGLPSDRFSAERTGGSVSTLTIQRTQQEDSAVYLCASSLNGGGTAYEQYFGPGTRLTVT.

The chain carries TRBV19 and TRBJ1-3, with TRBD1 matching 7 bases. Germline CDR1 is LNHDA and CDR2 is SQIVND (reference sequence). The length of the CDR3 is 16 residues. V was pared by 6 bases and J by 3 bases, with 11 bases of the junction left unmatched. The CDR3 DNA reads TGTGCCAGTAGAGGCCTCCGGGACAGACATGGAAACACCATATATTTT. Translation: CASRGLRDRHGNTIYF.

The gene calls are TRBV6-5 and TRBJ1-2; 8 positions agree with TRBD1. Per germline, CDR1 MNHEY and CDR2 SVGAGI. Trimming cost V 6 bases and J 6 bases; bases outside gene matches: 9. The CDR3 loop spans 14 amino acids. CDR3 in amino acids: CASRDRVEYNGYTF. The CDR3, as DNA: TGTGCCAGCAGGGACAGGGTGGAGTATAATGGCTACACCTTC.

The CDR3 DNA is TGTGCCAGCAGATCTCTTACACAGGGCCCCGGGCAGCCCCAGCATTTT. This codes for CASRSLTQGPGQPQHF. V is TRBV2 and J is TRBJ1-5, with a tentative D call TRBD1 (6 bases). V lost 6 bases to trimming and J lost 7 bases, with 22 bases between them. This CDR3 has 16 amino acids. Germline V gene data show CDR1 as SNHLY and CDR2 as FYNNEI. The full variable domain, completed using reference TRBV2 and TRBJ1-5, is EPEVTQTPSHQVTQMGQEVILRCVPISNHLYFYWYRQILGQKVEFLVSFYNNEISEKSEIFDDQFSVERPDGSNFTLKIRSTKLEDSAMYFCASRSLTQGPGQPQHFGDGTRLSIL.

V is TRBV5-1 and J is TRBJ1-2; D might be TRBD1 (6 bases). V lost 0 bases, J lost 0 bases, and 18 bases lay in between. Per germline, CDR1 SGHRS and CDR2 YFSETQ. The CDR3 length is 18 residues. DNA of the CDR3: TGCGCCAGCAGCTTGGCGCCCCCACAAGGGGGAGCTAACTATGGCTACACCTTC. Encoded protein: CASSLAPPQGGANYGYTF.

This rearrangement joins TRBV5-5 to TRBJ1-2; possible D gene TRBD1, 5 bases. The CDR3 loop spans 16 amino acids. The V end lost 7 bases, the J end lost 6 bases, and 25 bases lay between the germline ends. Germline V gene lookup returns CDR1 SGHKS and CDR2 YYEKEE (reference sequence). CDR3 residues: CASRSSPTALRDGYTF. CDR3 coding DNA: TGTGCCAGCCGGTCTTCGCCGACAGCTCTAAGAGATGGCTACACCTTC.

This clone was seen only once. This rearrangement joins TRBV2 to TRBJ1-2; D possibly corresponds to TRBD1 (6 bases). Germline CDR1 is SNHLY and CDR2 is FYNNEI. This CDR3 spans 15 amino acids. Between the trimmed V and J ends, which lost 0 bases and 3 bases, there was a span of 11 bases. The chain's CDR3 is CASSEAGRGHYGYTF. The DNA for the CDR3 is TGTGCCAGCAGTGAAGCGGGGCGGGGGCACTATGGCTACACCTTC.

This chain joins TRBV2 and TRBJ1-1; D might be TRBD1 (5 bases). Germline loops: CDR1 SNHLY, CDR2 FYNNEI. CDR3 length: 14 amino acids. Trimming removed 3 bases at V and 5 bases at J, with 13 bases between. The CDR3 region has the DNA TGTGCCAGCAGTGAGGGGAGGGGTCGGACTGAAGCTTTCTTT. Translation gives CASSEGRGRTEAFF.

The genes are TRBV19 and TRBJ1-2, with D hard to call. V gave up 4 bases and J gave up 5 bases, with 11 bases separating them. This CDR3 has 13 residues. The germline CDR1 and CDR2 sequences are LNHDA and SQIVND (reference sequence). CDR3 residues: CASSKSEEYGYTF. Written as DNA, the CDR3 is TGTGCCAGTAGTAAGTCAGAAGAATATGGCTACACCTTC.

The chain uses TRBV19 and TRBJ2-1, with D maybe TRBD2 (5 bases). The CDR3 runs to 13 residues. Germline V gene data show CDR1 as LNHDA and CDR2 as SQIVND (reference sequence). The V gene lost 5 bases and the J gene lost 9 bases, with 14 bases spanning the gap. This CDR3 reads CASSWGAVGEQFF. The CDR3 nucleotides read TGTGCCAGTAGTTGGGGAGCGGTGGGTGAGCAGTTCTTC.

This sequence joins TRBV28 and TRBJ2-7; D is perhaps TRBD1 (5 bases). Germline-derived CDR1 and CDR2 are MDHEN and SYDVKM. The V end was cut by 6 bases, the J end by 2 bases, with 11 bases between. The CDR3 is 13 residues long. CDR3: CASRNKGPYEQYF. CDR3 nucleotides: TGTGCCAGCAGAAACAAGGGGCCCTACGAGCAGTACTTC.